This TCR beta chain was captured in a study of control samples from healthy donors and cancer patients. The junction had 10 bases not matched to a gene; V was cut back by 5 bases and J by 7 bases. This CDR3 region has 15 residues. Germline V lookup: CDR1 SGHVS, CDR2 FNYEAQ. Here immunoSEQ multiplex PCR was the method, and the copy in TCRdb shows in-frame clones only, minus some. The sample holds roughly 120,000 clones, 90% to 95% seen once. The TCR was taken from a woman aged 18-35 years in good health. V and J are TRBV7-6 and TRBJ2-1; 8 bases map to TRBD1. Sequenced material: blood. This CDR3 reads CASSISGTGRNEQFF. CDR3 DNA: TGTGCCAGCAGCATATCCGGGACAGGACGGAATGAGCAGTTCTTC.